This entry describes one TCR beta chain. Its antigen is unknown. Among the 110 or so subjects of the validation cohort, separate from the approximately 670-subject first cohort, were the donors. The sample is drawn from a study of cytomegalovirus exposure and HLA in healthy donors. About the study: A subsequent analysis reported that the approximately 120 validation repertoires were produced on the same platform that had also been used for the 600 to 700 first-cohort repertoires.

Whole-study findings and limits: According to a later analysis, TCR clusters from the first cohort tended to co-occur in the 120 or so validation repertoires. It was reportedly the case that the classifier diagnosed cytomegalovirus status with high specificity and sensitivity.

Germline V lookup: CDR1 SNHLY, CDR2 FYNNEI. The CDR3 has 15 amino acids. The junction had 4 bases not matched to a gene; V was cut back by 5 bases and J by 5 bases. Clones were read by immunoSEQ multiplex PCR, and TCRdb kept only the in-frame ones, dropping some. The data contain some 49,000 clones, approximately 90% of them singletons. The source of this sequence is a man aged 18 to 30 in good health and CMV-seronegative. The V and J genes are TRBV2 and TRBJ2-3; 13 bases match TRBD2. The sequenced sample was PBMCs. The CDR3 DNA reads as TGTGCCAGCAGTCCAGGACTAGCGGGAGTAGATACGCAGTATTTT. It yields the protein CASSPGLAGVDTQYF.